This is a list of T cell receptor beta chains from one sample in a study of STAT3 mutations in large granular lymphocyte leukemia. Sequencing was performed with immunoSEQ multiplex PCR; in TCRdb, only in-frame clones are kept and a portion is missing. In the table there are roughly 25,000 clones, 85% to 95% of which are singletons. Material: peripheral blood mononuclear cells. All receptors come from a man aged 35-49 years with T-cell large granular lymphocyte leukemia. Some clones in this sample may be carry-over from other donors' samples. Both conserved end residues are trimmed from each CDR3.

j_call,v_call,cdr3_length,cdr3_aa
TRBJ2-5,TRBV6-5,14,ASSYSKLQGTKTQY
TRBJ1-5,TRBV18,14,ASSPGRTGVNQPQH
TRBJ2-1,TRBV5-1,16,ASSFPTSGGHSYNEQF
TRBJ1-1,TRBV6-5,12,ASSFSLSNTEAF
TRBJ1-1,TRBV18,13,ASSPYRDRNTEAL
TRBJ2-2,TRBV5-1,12,ASSPGAFTGELF
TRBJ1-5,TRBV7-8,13,ASSLAVGGSQPQH
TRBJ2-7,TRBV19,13,ASSMREAGLNEQY
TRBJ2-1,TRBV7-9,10,ASSPTAREQF
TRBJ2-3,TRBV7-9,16,ASSLGASGGGFTDTQY
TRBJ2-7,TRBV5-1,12,ASSPTQGRDEQY
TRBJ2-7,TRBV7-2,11,ASSSGVAYEQY
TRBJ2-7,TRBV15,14,ATSRNTGGSGYEQY
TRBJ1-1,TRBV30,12,AWSVKAMNTEAF
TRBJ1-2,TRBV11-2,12,ASSLLTGQNGYT
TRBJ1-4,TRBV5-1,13,ASSSTGPFNEKLF
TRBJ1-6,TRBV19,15,ASSILGTGKGSSPLH
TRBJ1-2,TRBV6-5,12,ASSYLDTGYGYT
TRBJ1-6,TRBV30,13,AWRTGTSYNSPLH
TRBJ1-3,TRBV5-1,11,ASSRDFGNTIY
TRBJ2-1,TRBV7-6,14,ASSLSTGIDANEQF
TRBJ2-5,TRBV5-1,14,ASSPWTGGAQETQY
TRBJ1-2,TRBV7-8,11,ASSRQGDYGYT
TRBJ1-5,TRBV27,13,ASSPSRASNQPQH